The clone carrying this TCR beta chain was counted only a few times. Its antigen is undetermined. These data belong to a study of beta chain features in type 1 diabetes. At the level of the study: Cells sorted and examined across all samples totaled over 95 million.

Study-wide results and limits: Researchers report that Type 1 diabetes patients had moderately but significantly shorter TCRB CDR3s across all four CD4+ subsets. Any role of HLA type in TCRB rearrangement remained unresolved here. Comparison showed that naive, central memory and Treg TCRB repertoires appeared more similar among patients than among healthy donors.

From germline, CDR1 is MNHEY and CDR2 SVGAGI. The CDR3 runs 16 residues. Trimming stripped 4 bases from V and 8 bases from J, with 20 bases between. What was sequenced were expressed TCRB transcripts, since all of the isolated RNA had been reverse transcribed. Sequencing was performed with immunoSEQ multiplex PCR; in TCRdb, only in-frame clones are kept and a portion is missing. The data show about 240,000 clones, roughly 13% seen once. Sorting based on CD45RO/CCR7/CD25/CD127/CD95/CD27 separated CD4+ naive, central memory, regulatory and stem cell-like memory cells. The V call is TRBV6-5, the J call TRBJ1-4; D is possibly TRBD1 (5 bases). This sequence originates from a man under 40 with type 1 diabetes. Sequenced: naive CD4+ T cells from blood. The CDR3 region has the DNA TGTGCCAGCAGTTTGTCCCGGGACTGGCGTGGGGAAAAACTGTTTTTT. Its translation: CASSLSRDWRGEKLFF.